One sample yielded the 19 T cell receptor beta chains listed below, sequenced in a study of CD8+ T cells in alopecia areata. Once RNA had been extracted, it was reverse transcribed into cDNA to act as the sequencing template. Sequencing used immunoSEQ multiplex PCR; TCRdb keeps in-frame clones, though not all of them. The data hold over 150,000 clones, with approximately 60% observed a single time. The sample consisted of CD8+ T cells sorted from blood. The source is a human donor in good health.

As for this clone: Other nucleotide sequences in the sample specify the same CDR3. The chain employs TRBV9 and TRBJ2-1; D is undetermined. The V gene lost 1 base and the J gene lost 7 bases, with 3 bases spanning the gap. Germline loops: CDR1 SGDLS, CDR2 YYNGEE. The CDR3 spans 11 residues. In DNA form, the CDR3 reads TGTGCCAGCAGCGTATCAAATGAGCAGTTCTTC. This codes for CASSVSNEQFF.

The chain uses TRBV9 and TRBJ2-2, with 10 bases lining up with TRBD1. The CDR3 has 15 residues. CDR1 SGDLS and CDR2 YYNGEE come from the germline V gene. Trimming took 5 bases from V and 7 from J; bases not matched to a gene: 8. The CDR3 sequence: CASRSGTGVVGELFF. DNA for the CDR3: TGTGCCAGCAGGTCCGGGACAGGGGTCGTCGGGGAGCTGTTTTTT.

This clone has only one observation. The V call is TRBV6-5, the J call TRBJ2-5; D gene unclear. V lost 0 bases, J lost 0 bases, and 11 bases lay in between. This CDR3 has 16 amino acids. CDR1 is MNHEY, CDR2 SVGAGI, per germline. The CDR3 is CASSYSRYGDQETQYF. In nucleotides, the CDR3 is TGTGCCAGCAGTTACTCGAGATACGGCGACCAAGAGACCCAGTACTTC.

This clone was seen more than once but under ten times. The V call is TRBV19, the J call TRBJ1-1; the D is unclear. CDR3 length equals 15 residues. Looked up from germline, CDR1 is LNHDA and CDR2 is SQIVND (reference sequence). The V end was cut by 7 bases, the J end by 1 base, with 16 bases between. Here the CDR3 reads CASKLYGAGNTEAFF. CDR3 in DNA: TGTGCCAGTAAGCTTTACGGTGCCGGGAACACTGAAGCTTTCTTT. The whole variable domain, remainder taken from reference TRBV19 and TRBJ1-1, is DGGITQSPKYLFRKEGQNVTLSCEQNLNHDAMYWYRQDPGQGLRLIYYSQIVNDFQKGDIAEGYSVSREKKESFPLTVTSAQKNPTAFYLCASKLYGAGNTEAFFGQGTRLTVV.

This clone was seen a few times. This chain connects TRBV13 to TRBJ2-3, with a weak D call TRBD2 (6 bases). Looked up from germline, CDR1 is PRHDT and CDR2 is FYEKMQ (reference sequence). The CDR3 sequence is 13 residues long. Between the trimmed V and J ends, which lost 5 bases and 8 bases, there was a span of 14 bases. The CDR3 sequence: CASSPPPRGTQYF. The CDR3 DNA follows: TGTGCCAGCAGCCCCCCCCCGCGGGGTACGCAGTATTTT.

A few counts support this clone. The CDR3 nucleotides are TGTGCCAGCAGTTACGAAAACACCGGGGAGCTGTTTTTT. It specifies CASSYENTGELFF. The J gene is TRBJ2-2, the V gene TRBV6-5; D not certain. Germline V CDR1 and CDR2: MNHEY, SVGAGI. V lost 2 bases, J lost 2 bases, and 3 bases lay in between. The CDR3 runs 13 residues.

Details on this clone: The germline gene is not matched at one end of the junction; a read error may be the cause. Other DNA sequences in this sample translate to the same CDR3. CDR3 in amino acids: CASSYQGAEEGYTF. The CDR3 nucleotides read TGCGCCAGCAGTTATCAGGGGGCCGAGGAGGGCTACACCTTC. This chain connects TRBV6-5 to TRBJ1-2; 8 nucleotides agree with TRBD1. Germline values: CDR1 MNHEY, CDR2 SVGAGI. The CDR3 loop spans 14 amino acids.

V is TRBV27 and J is TRBJ2-1; D might be TRBD1 or TRBD2, each matching 5 bases. In germline, CDR1 is MNHEY, CDR2 SMNVEV (reference sequence). The CDR3 is 13 residues long. Trimming took 5 bases from V and 8 from J, leaving 13 bases between them. CDR3 sequence: CASSLPGGYEQFF. CDR3 in DNA: TGTGCCAGCAGTCTTCCTGGGGGTTATGAGCAGTTCTTC.

This sequence joins TRBV4-1 and TRBJ1-4; D is perhaps TRBD1 (5 bases). Per the germline V gene, CDR1 is MGHRA and CDR2 is YSYEKL. The CDR3 runs 15 residues. Trimming shortened V by 0 bases and J by 5 bases, and 10 bases separated the two germline ends. The CDR3 sequence is CASSQDGGSNEKLFF. The CDR3 DNA reads TGCGCCAGCAGCCAAGATGGGGGGTCGAATGAAAAACTGTTTTTT.

The chain couples TRBV6-5 to TRBJ1-4; unclear D gene. The V end was cut by 8 bases, the J end by 6 bases, with 13 bases between. Germline CDR1 and CDR2: MNHEY and SVGAGI. The CDR3 is 13 residues long. CDR3 sequence: CASGRRQYEKLFF. The CDR3 DNA reads TGTGCCAGCGGGAGACGGCAATATGAAAAACTGTTTTTT.

The J gene is TRBJ2-7, the V gene TRBV4-1; weak D call: TRBD1 (6 bases). The CDR3 has 14 amino acids. V was cut by 2 bases and J by 3 bases, with 11 bases left in between. Germline lookup yields CDR1 MGHRA and CDR2 YSYEKL. This chain's CDR3 is CASSQSPGDYEQYF. In nucleotides, the CDR3 is TGCGCCAGCAGCCAAAGTCCAGGGGACTACGAGCAGTACTTC.

The chain employs TRBV6-6 and TRBJ2-3, with 12 bases that match TRBD2. With 6 bases clipped from V and 2 bases from J, the junction kept 6 bases outside the gene matches. The length of the CDR3 is 16 residues. Per the germline V gene, CDR1 is MNHNY and CDR2 is SVGAGI (reference sequence). In nucleotides, the CDR3 is TGTGCCAGCAGCCCACTAGCGGGGGGATTCACAGATACGCAGTATTTT. It yields the protein CASSPLAGGFTDTQYF.

This clone has more than one count but fewer than ten. The chain couples TRBV29-1 to TRBJ1-1, with no clear D. Trimming took 7 bases from V and 1 from J, leaving 7 bases between them. The CDR3 spans 11 residues. CDR1 SQVTM and CDR2 ANQGSEA come from the germline V gene. Here the CDR3 DNA reads TGCAGCGGAGACCAGAACACTGAAGCTTTCTTT. Translated, it gives CSGDQNTEAFF.

The V and J genes are TRBV15 and TRBJ1-4; no firm D call. CDR1 is LNHNV, CDR2 YYDKDF, per germline (reference sequence). The CDR3 totals 14 residues. V was shortened by 5 bases and J by 13 bases, with 20 bases between the two germline ends. The chain's CDR3 is CATSGRSPRESLFF. Written as DNA, the CDR3 is TGTGCCACCAGCGGAAGAAGCCCACGGGAATCACTGTTTTTT.

The CDR3 here is CASSLGGQGIHEQFF. DNA of the CDR3: TGTGCCAGCAGTTTAGGGGGGCAGGGCATCCATGAGCAGTTCTTC. This chain links TRBV27 with TRBJ2-1; either TRBD1 or TRBD2 may supply D (6 bases each). Germline CDR1 reads MNHEY; CDR2 reads SMNVEV (reference sequence). Trimming took 2 bases from V and 8 from J, leaving 16 bases between them. This CDR3 spans 15 amino acids.

The gene calls are TRBV4-1 and TRBJ2-3; TRBD2 aligns across 9 bases. The trim removed 2 bases at V and 2 bases at J, leaving 2 bases unmatched. Looked up from germline, CDR1 is MGHRA and CDR2 is YSYEKL. This CDR3 has 15 residues. The CDR3 DNA reads TGCGCCAGCAGCCAATTAGCGGGGGACACAGATACGCAGTATTTT. It codes for CASSQLAGDTDTQYF.

The rearrangement links TRBV4-1 to TRBJ2-7, with TRBD2 matching 10 bases. The CDR3 totals 14 residues. Germline V lookup: CDR1 MGHRA, CDR2 YSYEKL. The V gene end was trimmed by 5 bases and the J gene end by 2 bases; junction bases not matched to a gene: 3. The CDR3 loop is CASSDLAGAYEQYF. The CDR3, as DNA: TGCGCCAGCAGCGACCTAGCGGGGGCCTACGAGCAGTACTTC.

The rearrangement uses TRBV25-1 and TRBJ2-3; the match to TRBD2 covers 8 bases. Losses at the gene ends were 6 bases for V and 4 bases for J; bases not matched to a gene: 15. CDR3 length: 17 amino acids. The germline V gene has CDR1 MGHDK and CDR2 SYGVNS. The CDR3 sequence is CASSQGGERGWADTQYF. CDR3 nucleotide sequence: TGTGCCAGCAGCCAAGGCGGCGAGCGGGGGTGGGCAGATACGCAGTATTTT. The complete variable domain, with remaining parts taken from reference TRBV25-1 and TRBJ2-3, reads EADIYQTPRYLVIGTGKKITLECSQTMGHDKMYWYQQDPGMELHLIHYSYGVNSTEKGDLSSESTVSRIRTEHFPLTLESARPSHTSQYLCASSQGGERGWADTQYFGPGTRLTVL.

The genes are TRBV7-9 and TRBJ1-2, with 8 bases that match TRBD1. Unmatched junction bases numbered 9, after V lost 5 bases and J lost 4 bases. Germline assignment: CDR1 SEHNR and CDR2 FQNEAQ (reference sequence). The CDR3 runs to 15 residues. The DNA for the CDR3 is TGTGCCAGCAGCATAAATACAGGGGGAGGCTATGGCTACACCTTC. This gives the protein CASSINTGGGYGYTF.